The subject of this entry is one TCR beta chain. What it binds is unknown. One entry per CDR3 protein, called by TCRdb with MiXCR from the 5' RACE reads. This sample yields hundreds of thousands of distinct CDR3 sequences, of which around 7.6% are seen a single time; under 6.5% belongs to the top ten. These data belong to a study of identical twins. Study outcomes and limitations: For out-of-frame alpha sequences shared by twins, low generation probability was in excess.

Deletions cut 1 base from V and 8 bases from J, with 11 bases between. CDR1 and CDR2 from the germline V gene are SGHDN and FVKESK. The CDR3 is 13 residues long. The sample was also linked to a second study, of yellow fever vaccine responses in identical twins.

Sequencing input: CD8+ T cells sorted from blood. The sequence was collected from a young woman in good health. The genes are TRBV14 and TRBJ1-2, with unresolved D. The CDR3 DNA reads as TGTGCCAGCAGCCAAGTTGTCCTATGGGGCTACACCTTC. Its protein product is CASSQVVLWGYTF.